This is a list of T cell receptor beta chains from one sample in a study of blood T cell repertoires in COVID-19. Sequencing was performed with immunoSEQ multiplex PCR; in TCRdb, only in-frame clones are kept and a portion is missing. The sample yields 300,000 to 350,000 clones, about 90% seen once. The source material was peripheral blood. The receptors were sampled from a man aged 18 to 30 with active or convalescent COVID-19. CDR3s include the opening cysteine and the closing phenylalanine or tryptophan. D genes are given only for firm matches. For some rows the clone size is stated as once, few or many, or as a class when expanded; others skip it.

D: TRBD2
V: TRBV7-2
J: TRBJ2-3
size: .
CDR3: CAGSGGPGNTQYF
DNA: TGTGCAGGAAGCGGGGGGCCGGGGAATACGCAGTATTTT

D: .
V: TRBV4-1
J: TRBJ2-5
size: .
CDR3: CASSQQQQQETQYF
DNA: TGCGCCAGCAGCCAACAACAGCAGCAAGAGACCCAGTACTTC

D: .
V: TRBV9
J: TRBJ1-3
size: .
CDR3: CASSVAGNSGNTIYF
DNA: TGTGCCAGCAGCGTAGCAGGTAACTCTGGAAACACCATATATTTT

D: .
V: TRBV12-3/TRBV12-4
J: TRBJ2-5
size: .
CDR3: CASSLAQGETQYF
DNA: TGTGCCAGCAGTTTAGCGCAGGGGGAGACCCAGTACTTC

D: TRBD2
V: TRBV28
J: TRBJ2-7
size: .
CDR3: CASTYGTSGDYEQYF
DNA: TGTGCCAGCACGTACGGGACTAGCGGAGATTACGAGCAGTACTTC

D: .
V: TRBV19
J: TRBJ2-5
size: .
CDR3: CASSITGYDRTVEETQYF
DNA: TGTGCCAGTAGTATAACGGGTTACGATAGGACTGTCGAAGAGACCCAGTACTTC

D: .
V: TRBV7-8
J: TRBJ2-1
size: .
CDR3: CASSFQGTEQFF
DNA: TGTGCCAGCAGCTTCCAGGGAACTGAGCAGTTCTTC

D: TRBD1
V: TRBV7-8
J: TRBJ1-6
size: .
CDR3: CASSLILGQYSPLHF
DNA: TGTGCCAGCAGCTTAATTCTGGGACAGTATTCACCCCTCCACTTT

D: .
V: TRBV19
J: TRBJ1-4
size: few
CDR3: CASRRVTNEKLFF
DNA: TGTGCCAGTAGACGGGTAACTAATGAAAAACTGTTTTTT

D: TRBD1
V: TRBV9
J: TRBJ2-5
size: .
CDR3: CASSARQGPQETQYF
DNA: TGTGCCAGCAGCGCCCGACAGGGGCCGCAAGAGACCCAGTACTTC

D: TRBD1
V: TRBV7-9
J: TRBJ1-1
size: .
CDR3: CASSFAGGDTEAFF
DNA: TGTGCCAGCAGCTTCGCAGGGGGTGATACTGAAGCTTTCTTT

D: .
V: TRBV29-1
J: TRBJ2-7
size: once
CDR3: CSVGRGTYEQYF
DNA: TGCAGCGTTGGGCGGGGTACCTACGAGCAGTACTTC

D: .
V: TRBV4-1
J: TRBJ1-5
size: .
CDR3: CASSPRWPPGHNQPQHF
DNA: TGCGCCAGCAGCCCCCGCTGGCCCCCGGGACACAATCAGCCCCAGCATTTT

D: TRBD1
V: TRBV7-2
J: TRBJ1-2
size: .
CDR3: CASSLRTGLGYGYTF
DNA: TGTGCCAGCAGCTTGAGGACAGGGCTTGGGTATGGCTACACCTTC

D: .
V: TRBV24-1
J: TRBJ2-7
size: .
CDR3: CATGDRYEQYF
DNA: TGTGCCACCGGAGACCGCTACGAGCAGTACTTC